This T cell receptor (beta chain) originates from a study of shared clonotypes between healthy human individuals. Note on this clone: Its matching antigen is unknown.

Free of recent acute infections or vaccinations, the donors were healthy HIV-negative adults. There are 15 residues in the CDR3. Germline V gene sequence: CDR1 SGHVS, CDR2 FQNEAQ. V shed 5 bases and J shed 6 bases, with 19 bases lying between them. Points from the study as a whole: Generally, naive subsets came out with larger estimated richness than memory subsets.

The run depth of the assay was deep. Profiling relied on immunoSEQ multiplex PCR, and the TCRdb table lists in-frame clones only, not all of them. The table records approximately 2.5 million clones, more than 90% of them present only once. Sequencing was done on a sample of naive CD4+ T cells sorted from blood. This sample's subset: CD45RA+ positively selected. The sequence was collected from a man younger than 35 in good health. The chain is built from TRBV7-8 and TRBJ1-2; D perhaps matches TRBD1 (5 bases). The CDR3 sequence: CASSLGERGENGYTF. CDR3 coding DNA: TGTGCCAGCAGCCTAGGGGAACGCGGGGAGAATGGCTACACCTTC.